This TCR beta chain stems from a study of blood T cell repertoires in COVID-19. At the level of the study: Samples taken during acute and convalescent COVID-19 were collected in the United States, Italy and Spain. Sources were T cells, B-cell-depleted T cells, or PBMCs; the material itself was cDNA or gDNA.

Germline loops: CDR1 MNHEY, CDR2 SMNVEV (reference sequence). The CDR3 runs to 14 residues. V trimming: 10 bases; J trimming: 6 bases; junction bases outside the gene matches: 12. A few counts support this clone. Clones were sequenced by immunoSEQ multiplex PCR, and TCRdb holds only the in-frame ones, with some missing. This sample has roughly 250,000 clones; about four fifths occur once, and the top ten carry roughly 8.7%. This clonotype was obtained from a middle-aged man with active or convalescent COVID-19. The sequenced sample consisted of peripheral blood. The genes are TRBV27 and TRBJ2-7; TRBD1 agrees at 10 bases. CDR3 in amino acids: CAIRPGQGIGEQYF. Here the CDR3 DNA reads TGTGCCATCAGACCGGGACAGGGGATAGGCGAGCAGTACTTC.